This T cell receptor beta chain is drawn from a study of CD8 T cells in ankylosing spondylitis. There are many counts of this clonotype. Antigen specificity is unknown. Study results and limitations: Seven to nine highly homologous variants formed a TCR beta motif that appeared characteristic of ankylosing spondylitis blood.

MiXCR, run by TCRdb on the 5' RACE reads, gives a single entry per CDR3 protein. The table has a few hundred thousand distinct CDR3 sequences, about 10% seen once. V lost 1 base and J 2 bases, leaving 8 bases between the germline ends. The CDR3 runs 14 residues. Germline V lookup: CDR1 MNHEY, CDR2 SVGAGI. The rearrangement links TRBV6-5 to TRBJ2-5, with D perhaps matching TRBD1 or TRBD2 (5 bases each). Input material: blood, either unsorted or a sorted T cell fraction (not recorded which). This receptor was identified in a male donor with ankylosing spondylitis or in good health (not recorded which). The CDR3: CASSYYWGQETQYF. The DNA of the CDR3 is TGTGCCAGCAGTTACTATTGGGGGCAAGAGACCCAGTACTTC.